This TCR beta chain is drawn from a study of T-cell reconstitution after alpha-beta-depleted transplantation in children. The germline gives CDR1 LGHNA, CDR2 YSLEER. The CDR3 has 17 amino acids. The V segment lost 4 bases and the J segment 10 bases; nucleotides outside the gene matches: 12. General study findings and limits: Several hundred rapidly expanded clones from non-depleted graft cells reportedly supplied alpha-beta T cells about two months post-transplant. It was newly produced T cells that mostly accounted for T-cell counts and diversity one year after transplant.

This clonotype has ten or more counts. What it binds is not known. For TCRbeta, the library was prepared with unique molecular identifiers. In TCRdb, the PCR reads were re-called with MiXCR into one record per CDR3 protein. This table has about 290,000 distinct CDR3 sequences, around 9.1% appearing once. The source of this sequence is a boy in the first two years of life with acute myeloid leukemia, due to receive a stem cell transplant. The V gene is TRBV4-3, the J gene TRBJ2-1; 14 nucleotides align to TRBD2. Sequencing used PBMCs, obtained before TCRalphabeta/CD19-depleted stem cell transplant. The CDR3 sequence is CASSPRGTSGSLGEQFF. CDR3 coding DNA: TGCGCCAGCAGCCCTCGAGGGACTAGCGGGAGTCTGGGGGAGCAGTTCTTC.